Listed below are T cell receptor beta chains from one sample, sequenced in a study of OX40 agonist ivuxolimab in advanced cancers. Assay: immunoSEQ multiplex PCR; the TCRdb copy retains only in-frame clones and omits some. The sample holds about 66,000 clones, roughly 80% seen once. The sequences come from CD4+ or CD8+ T cells sorted from blood, collected in a trial of the OX40 agonist ivuxolimab. All receptors derive from an adult with an advanced solid tumor such as melanoma, head and neck, liver or kidney cancer. The CDR3 runs from the conserved cysteine through the conserved F or W. The D gene is left open where the match is weak. A clone size is listed for some rows: how often the clone was seen (once, few, many), or a class if it is expanded.

D gene	J gene	clone size	V gene	CDR3 DNA	CDR3 protein
TRBD2	TRBJ2-1	.	TRBV27	TGTGCCAGCCCCAAGGGGGCTAGCGGGGGGGTCGACAATGAGCAGTTCTTC	CASPKGASGGVDNEQFF
TRBD1	TRBJ1-4	.	TRBV7-9	TGTGCCAGCAGCCCCGGGACAGCAACTAATGAAAAACTGTTTTTT	CASSPGTATNEKLFF
.	TRBJ2-2	few	TRBV7-9	TGTGCCAGCAGCGGGGAGCTGTTTTTT	CASSGELFF
.	TRBJ1-4	.	TRBV15	TGTGCCACCAGCAGGTTGGGGGCAACTAATGAAAAACTGTTTTTT	CATSRLGATNEKLFF
TRBD2	TRBJ2-2	.	TRBV10-3	TGTGCCATCAGTGATATTGTGGGGACTAGCGGGGGGAACACCGGGGAGCTGTTTTTT	CAISDIVGTSGGNTGELFF
TRBD2	TRBJ2-1	.	TRBV9	TGTGCCAGCAGCGCCTCTCTAGCGGGAGGGTACAATGAGCAGTTCTTC	CASSASLAGGYNEQFF
.	TRBJ2-5	.	TRBV7-7	TGTGCCAGCAGCTTAGTTGGTGCGGAGACCCAGTACTTC	CASSLVGAETQYF
TRBD1	TRBJ1-2	.	TRBV19	TGTGCCAGTAGTTCCCGCGGGACAGGTGATGGCTACACCTTC	CASSSRGTGDGYTF
.	TRBJ1-1	.	TRBV5-1	TGCGCCAGCAGCTCGGGTCAGCCGAACACTGAAGCTTTCTTT	CASSSGQPNTEAFF
.	TRBJ2-1	few	TRBV11-1	TGTGCCAGCAGCTCGCTCCGAGGGTACAATGAGCAGTTCTTC	CASSSLRGYNEQFF
TRBD1	TRBJ2-5	.	TRBV6-5	TGTGCCAGCAGCCTCGGACAGGGGGCGCGGGAGACCCAGTACTTC	CASSLGQGARETQYF
.	TRBJ1-5	.	TRBV7-3	TGTGCCAGCAGCGTCGGGGTAAATCAGCCCCAGCATTTT	CASSVGVNQPQHF
.	TRBJ2-3	.	TRBV19	TGTGCCAGTAGTATACCCATTACGAAGTTCTCGGGAAGAGATACGCAGTATTTT	CASSIPITKFSGRDTQYF
TRBD2	TRBJ2-1	.	TRBV5-8	TGTGCCAGCAGCTTCGGACTAGCGGAGGACAATGAGCAGTTCTTC	CASSFGLAEDNEQFF
.	TRBJ2-5	.	TRBV5-1	TGCGCCAGCAGCCCTATGACTAGATCTTACCAAGAGACCCAGTACTTC	CASSPMTRSYQETQYF
TRBD1	TRBJ1-6	.	TRBV7-2	TGTGCCAGCAGCTTAAGGCAGGGGGGAACTAATTCACCCCTCCACTTT	CASSLRQGGTNSPLHF
TRBD2	TRBJ2-3	.	TRBV5-1	TGCGCCAGCAGCTTGGCCGCTAGCGGGAGCGGCACAGATACGCAGTATTTT	CASSLAASGSGTDTQYF
TRBD2	TRBJ2-5	.	TRBV5-1	TGCGCCAGCAGCCGGGGGGGTAGCGGGGCTACTGAGACCCAGTACTTC	CASSRGGSGATETQYF
TRBD2	TRBJ2-7	.	TRBV2	TGTGCCAGCAGGGGGACTAGCGGGGGCTACGAGCAGTACTTC	CASRGTSGGYEQYF
TRBD2	TRBJ2-1	.	TRBV7-9	TGTGCCAGCAGTCCGGAGCGGGGAAACTACAATGAGCAGTTCTTC	CASSPERGNYNEQFF
TRBD1	TRBJ2-5	.	TRBV27	TGTGCCAGCAGTTTATCGAGGGACAGGGAAGAGACCCAGTACTTC	CASSLSRDREETQYF
.	TRBJ2-6	.	TRBV28	TGTGCCAGCAGTTTTGTGGGTTTCGGTGGGGCCAACGTCCTGACTTTC	CASSFVGFGGANVLTF
.	TRBJ1-3	.	TRBV28	TGTGCCAGCAGTTTATGGAGGGCTACCACAGGTAACTCTGGAAACACCATATATTTT	CASSLWRATTGNSGNTIYF
TRBD2	TRBJ2-3	.	TRBV7-2	TGTGCCAGCAGCTCGGGACTAGCGGGGAGTGGTACGCAGTATTTT	CASSSGLAGSGTQYF
.	TRBJ2-1	.	TRBV30	TGTGCCCAACTCCCGAGGGGGGGTGGCAATGAGCAGTTCTTC	CAQLPRGGGNEQFF
TRBD1	TRBJ1-1	.	TRBV18	TGTGCCAGCTCACCATGGGCAGGGGGTATGAACACTGAAGCTTTCTTT	CASSPWAGGMNTEAFF
TRBD1	TRBJ1-5	.	TRBV28	TGTGCCAGCAGCAGTTCCCCTGAGGTGACAGGGTACCAGCCCCAGCATTTT	CASSSSPEVTGYQPQHF
.	TRBJ2-5	.	TRBV18	TGTGCCAGCTCACCACCAGGGGAAGAGACCCAGTACTTC	CASSPPGEETQYF
.	TRBJ2-7	.	TRBV11-2	TGTGCCAGCAGCCCCCAAATAGACAGCTACGAGCAGTACTTC	CASSPQIDSYEQYF
.	TRBJ1-6	once	TRBV28	TGTGGAGAGGGCAGGGGAAGATCACCCCTCCACTTT	CGEGRGRSPLHF
TRBD1	TRBJ1-1	few	TRBV30	TGTGCCTGGAGTGCAGGGGGGGGTAACACTGAAGCTTTCTTT	CAWSAGGGNTEAFF
.	TRBJ2-7	few	TRBV4-3	TGCGCCAGCAGCCAAGCTCCGCCAGGGAGCTACGAGCAGTACTTC	CASSQAPPGSYEQYF
TRBD2	TRBJ2-1	.	TRBV7-2	TGTGCCAGCAGCTTAGCGGCTTCCTTCGGCGGGAGTCGGCCCAATGAGCAGTTCTTC	CASSLAASFGGSRPNEQFF
.	TRBJ2-3	.	TRBV7-7	TGTGCCAGCAGCCCACTGCTGACATTAGATACGCAGTATTTT	CASSPLLTLDTQYF
.	TRBJ1-1	.	TRBV7-8	TGTGCCAGCAGCTTAAGTTCGATCGGCAGGGGGAACACTGAAGCTTTCTTT	CASSLSSIGRGNTEAFF
.	TRBJ1-4	once	TRBV18	TGTGCCAGCTCACCACGGGCAGCCCTCAATGAAAAACTGTTTTTT	CASSPRAALNEKLFF
TRBD2	TRBJ2-1	.	TRBV5-1	TGCGCCAGCAGCCCTCTGACGGGGGGGCCGAAGTCTGAGCAGTTCTTC	CASSPLTGGPKSEQFF
TRBD1	TRBJ1-4	.	TRBV5-4	TGTGCCAGCAGCCCCCGGGACAGGGCTGAAAAACTGTTTTTT	CASSPRDRAEKLFF